These T cell receptor beta chains were read from a single sample in a study of T cell clones after liver transplantation. The data were produced by immunoSEQ multiplex PCR, yet TCRdb's version contains in-frame clones alone and is incomplete. The sample lists about 72,000 clones; 90% were seen once. This specimen consisted of CD4+ T cells from blood, obtained before liver transplant. These TCRs come from a human donor who received a liver transplant. CDR3s include the opening cysteine and the closing phenylalanine or tryptophan. The D gene is left open where the match is weak. Size is stated for part of the rows, as once, few or many counts, or as a class when the clone is expanded.

V	J	size	D	CDR3	DNA
TRBV9	TRBJ2-2	.	TRBD2	CASSILAGGSAGELFF	TGTGCCAGCAGCATCCTAGCGGGAGGGAGTGCCGGGGAGCTGTTTTTT
TRBV2	TRBJ2-7	once	.	CASSEGGEQYF	TGTGCCAGCAGTGAAGGCGGCGAGCAGTACTTC
TRBV15	TRBJ2-7	.	TRBD2	CATQVAGDYEQYF	TGTGCCACCCAGGTAGCGGGTGATTACGAGCAGTACTTC
TRBV29-1	TRBJ1-1	.	.	CSVNGRHTEAFF	TGCAGCGTCAACGGGCGGCACACTGAAGCTTTCTTT
TRBV19	TRBJ1-4	.	.	CASSPGKIGRPFEEKLFF	TGTGCCAGTAGTCCGGGTAAGATTGGACGGCCGTTTGAAGAAAAACTGTTTTTT
TRBV28	TRBJ1-1	.	.	CASSIQLMNTEAFF	TGTGCCAGCAGTATACAGTTAATGAACACTGAAGCTTTCTTT
TRBV27	TRBJ2-7	.	.	CASTSGLKPYEQYF	TGTGCCAGCACCTCGGGGCTTAAACCTTACGAGCAGTACTTC
TRBV11-3	TRBJ2-7	.	.	CASSLTGAGYEQYF	TGTGCCAGCAGCTTAACGGGAGCTGGGTACGAGCAGTACTTC
TRBV27	TRBJ1-1	few	.	CASSSLVIGREAFF	TGTGCCAGCAGTTCTTTAGTAATCGGCCGTGAAGCTTTCTTT
TRBV5-1	TRBJ2-3	.	.	CASSLGSTDTQYF	TGCGCCAGCAGCTTGGGATCAACAGATACGCAGTATTTT
TRBV28	TRBJ2-3	.	.	CASSLLGGRGSTDTQYF	TGTGCCAGCAGTTTGTTAGGGGGTAGGGGTAGCACAGATACGCAGTATTTT